This TCR beta chain was recorded in a study of cytomegalovirus exposure and HLA in healthy donors. Study in general: The Caucasian-associated ancestry cluster held under 90% of over 350 genotyped donors. Study-level results: A few of the chains that were CMV-associated were confirmed in vitro to be specific for CMV antigens.

In the PCR, 60 Vbeta and 13 Jbeta primers were used. Data came from immunoSEQ multiplex PCR; TCRdb stores just in-frame clones and leaves some out. The sample has about 130,000 clones; about 84% are singletons. CDR1 is SGHVS and CDR2 is FQNEAQ in the germline V gene. J lost 6 bases, V lost 5 bases, and 10 bases had no gene match. The CDR3 covers 15 residues. With respect to this clone: The antigen is not known.

Input material: PBMCs. The TCR was taken from a man in his forties in good health and CMV-seronegative. V is TRBV7-8 and J is TRBJ2-3; 8 nucleotides line up with TRBD2. In DNA form, the CDR3 reads TGTGCCAGCAGCCCTCCGGGGGGGCAGGCGGATACGCAGTATTTT. Protein product: CASSPPGGQADTQYF.